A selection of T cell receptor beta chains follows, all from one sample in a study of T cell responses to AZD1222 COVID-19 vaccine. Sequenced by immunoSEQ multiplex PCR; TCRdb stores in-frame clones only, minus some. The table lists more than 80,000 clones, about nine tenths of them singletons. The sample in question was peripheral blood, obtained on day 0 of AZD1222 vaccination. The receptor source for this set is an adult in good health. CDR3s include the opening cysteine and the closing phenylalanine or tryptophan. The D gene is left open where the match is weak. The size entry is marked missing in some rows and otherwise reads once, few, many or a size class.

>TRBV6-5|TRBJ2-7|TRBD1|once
CASSETGIPYEQYF
TGTGCCAGCAGCGAGACAGGGATCCCCTACGAGCAGTACTTC
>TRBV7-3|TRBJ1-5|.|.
CASSFGANQPQHF
TGTGCCAGCAGCTTCGGGGCCAATCAGCCCCAGCATTTT
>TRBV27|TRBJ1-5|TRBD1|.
CASRNRGGSNQPQHF
TGTGCCAGCAGGAACAGGGGGGGATCCAATCAGCCCCAGCATTTT
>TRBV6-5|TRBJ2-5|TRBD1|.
CASSRDRGRRETQYF
TGTGCCAGCAGCCGGGACAGGGGGCGCCGGGAGACCCAGTACTTC
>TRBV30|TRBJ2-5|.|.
CAWSVHRTTETQYF
TGTGCCTGGAGTGTACATAGGACAACAGAGACCCAGTACTTC
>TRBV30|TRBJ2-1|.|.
CAWRLGVSYNEQFF
TGTGCCTGGAGGTTGGGGGTCTCCTACAATGAGCAGTTCTTC
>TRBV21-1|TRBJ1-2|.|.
CASSPRGSLPLNYGYTF
TGTGCCAGCAGCCCCCGGGGCAGTCTCCCTCTTAACTATGGCTACACCTTC
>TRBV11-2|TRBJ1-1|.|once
CASSLVRAGNTEAFF
TGTGCCAGCAGCTTAGTTCGAGCGGGGAACACTGAAGCTTTCTTT
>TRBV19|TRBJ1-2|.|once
CASNPQGSINYGYTF
TGTGCCAGTAATCCGCAAGGGTCGATTAACTATGGCTACACCTTC
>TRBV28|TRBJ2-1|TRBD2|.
CASSLLWLAGSYNEQFF
TGTGCCAGCAGTTTACTCTGGCTAGCGGGATCCTACAATGAGCAGTTCTTC
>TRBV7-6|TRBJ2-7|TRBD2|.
CASSLSGTKNEEQYF
TGTGCCAGCAGCTTATCCGGGACTAAAAATGAAGAGCAGTACTTC
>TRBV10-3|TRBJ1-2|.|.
CAISGDLGYGYTF
TGTGCCATCAGTGGGGACTTGGGGTATGGCTACACCTTC
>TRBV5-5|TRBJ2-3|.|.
CASSLTGNTDTQYF
TGTGCCAGCAGCTTGACGGGCAACACAGATACGCAGTATTTT
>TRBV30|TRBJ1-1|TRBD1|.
CAWTQLDRDRTEAFF
TGTGCCTGGACCCAACTCGACAGGGATCGAACTGAAGCTTTCTTT
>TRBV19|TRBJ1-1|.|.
CASRIGGGRGLQTEAFF
TGTGCCAGTAGAATCGGGGGTGGCCGCGGGTTACAGACTGAAGCTTTCTTT
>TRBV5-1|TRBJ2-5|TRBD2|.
CASSRILAGVQETQYF
TGCGCCAGCAGCCGAATCCTAGCGGGGGTGCAAGAGACCCAGTACTTC
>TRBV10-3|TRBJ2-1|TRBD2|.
CAISREREAYNEQFF
TGTGCCATCAGTCGGGAGCGGGAAGCATACAATGAGCAGTTCTTC
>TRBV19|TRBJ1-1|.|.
CASSTGYAGAFF
TGTGCCAGTAGTACCGGATACGCGGGAGCTTTCTTT
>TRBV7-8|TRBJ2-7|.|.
CASSDHRVKFIDEQYF
TGTGCCAGCAGCGACCACAGGGTTAAGTTCATCGACGAGCAGTACTTC
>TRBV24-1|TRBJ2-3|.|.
CATSDPFTDTQYF
TGTGCCACCAGTGATCCCTTCACAGATACGCAGTATTTT